The rows below give T cell receptor beta chains drawn from one sample of a study of cytomegalovirus exposure and HLA in healthy donors. Generated by immunoSEQ multiplex PCR, the TCRdb table keeps only in-frame clones and is missing some. Among some 170,000 clones listed, around 77% were seen once. Source material: PBMCs. The receptors were sampled from a man aged 60 to 75 in good health and CMV-seronegative. CDR3s include the opening cysteine and the closing phenylalanine or tryptophan. D genes are given only for firm matches. Clone size is shown for a subset of rows, as once, few, many or a class of expanded clone.

clone_size	j_call	d_call	v_call	cdr3_aa	cdr3_nt
-	TRBJ2-5	-	TRBV28	CAKGGGKQETQYF	TGTGCCAAGGGGGGGGGCAAGCAAGAGACCCAGTACTTC
once	TRBJ2-7	TRBD1	TRBV2	CAGQGGVRSEQYF	TGTGCCGGACAGGGAGGTGTTCGAAGCGAGCAGTACTTC
-	TRBJ2-7	TRBD1	TRBV10-3	CAISETGGQGAYEQYF	TGTGCCATCAGTGAGACGGGGGGACAGGGGGCTTACGAGCAGTACTTC
-	TRBJ2-7	-	TRBV10-3	CAISDPGESNEQYF	TGTGCCATCAGTGACCCAGGGGAGTCTAACGAGCAGTACTTC
few	TRBJ2-1	TRBD1	TRBV4-2	CASSQATGGLDEQFF	TGTGCCAGCAGCCAAGCCACAGGGGGATTGGATGAGCAGTTCTTC
-	TRBJ2-5	TRBD1	TRBV30	CAWRGDRGPETQYF	TGTGCCTGGAGAGGAGACAGGGGCCCAGAGACCCAGTACTTC
few	TRBJ2-5	-	TRBV5-1	CASSTQTRAETQYF	TGCGCCAGCAGCACCCAGACTAGGGCGGAGACCCAGTACTTC
-	TRBJ2-5	-	TRBV4-2	CASSPQQGSSETQYF	TGTGCCAGCAGCCCTCAACAGGGTAGTTCCGAGACCCAGTACTTC
-	TRBJ2-2	-	TRBV4-2	CASSHLNSRGTGELFF	TGTGCCAGCAGCCACCTAAACTCAAGGGGAACCGGGGAGCTGTTTTTT
-	TRBJ1-1	-	TRBV7-9	CASSFMGQGNTEAFF	TGTGCCAGCAGCTTTATGGGCCAGGGTAACACTGAAGCTTTCTTT
-	TRBJ1-3	-	TRBV7-9	CASSLGTLGNTIYF	TGTGCCAGCAGCCTAGGGACTCTTGGAAACACCATATATTTT
-	TRBJ2-2	-	TRBV7-9	CASSLNTGELFF	TGTGCCAGCAGCCTTAACACCGGGGAGCTGTTTTTT
few	TRBJ2-1	-	TRBV5-6	CASRRGGLSYNEQFF	TGTGCCAGCCGTCGGGGTGGGCTCTCCTACAATGAGCAGTTCTTC
-	TRBJ2-1	TRBD2	TRBV9	CASSVEGTMNNEQFF	TGTGCCAGCAGCGTAGAGGGGACTATGAACAATGAGCAGTTCTTC
-	TRBJ1-6	-	TRBV19	CASSIGADSPLHF	TGTGCCAGTAGTATAGGGGCAGATTCACCCCTCCACTTT
-	TRBJ2-7	-	TRBV19	CASSSIGGPSSYEQYF	TGTGCCAGTAGTAGTATCGGGGGGCCGAGCTCCTACGAGCAGTACTTC
-	TRBJ2-2	TRBD1	TRBV6-5	CASSSPGQLNTGELFF	TGTGCCAGCAGTTCTCCGGGACAGTTAAACACCGGGGAGCTGTTTTTT
-	TRBJ1-5	-	TRBV30	CAWSPRGAPVKSNQPQHF	TGTGCCTGGAGTCCCAGGGGCGCCCCTGTGAAAAGCAATCAGCCCCAGCATTTT
-	TRBJ2-3	TRBD2	TRBV5-3	CARSPRTSGSPPGGTDTQYF	TGTGCCAGAAGCCCGCGGACTAGCGGGAGTCCCCCGGGGGGCACAGATACGCAGTATTTT
few	TRBJ1-1	-	TRBV7-9	CASSVSIQAFF	TGTGCCAGCAGTGTCTCTATTCAAGCTTTCTTT
-	TRBJ2-3	TRBD2	TRBV7-2	CASSMRLAGADTQYF	TGTGCCAGCAGCATGAGACTAGCGGGGGCAGATACGCAGTATTTT
once	TRBJ2-2	TRBD2	TRBV7-2	CASSRLAGENTGELFF	TGTGCCAGCAGCCGACTAGCGGGGGAGAACACCGGGGAGCTGTTTTTT
few	TRBJ1-5	-	TRBV6-6	CASSLGAYSNQPQHF	TGTGCCAGCAGTCTGGGGGCATATAGCAATCAGCCCCAGCATTTT
few	TRBJ1-2	-	TRBV5-5	CASSLRQGNYGYTF	TGTGCCAGCAGCTTGCGGCAGGGCAACTATGGCTACACCTTC
-	TRBJ2-5	-	TRBV13	CASSLVNQGIRETQYF	TGTGCCAGCAGCTTAGTAAACCAGGGGATCCGAGAGACCCAGTACTTC
-	TRBJ1-5	TRBD1	TRBV6-5	CASSYLVQGDQPQHF	TGTGCCAGCAGTTACCTCGTACAGGGGGATCAGCCCCAGCATTTT
-	TRBJ2-2	-	TRBV9	CASSQYGQKNTGELFF	TGTGCCAGCAGCCAATATGGACAGAAAAACACCGGGGAGCTGTTTTTT
-	TRBJ2-5	-	TRBV9	CASSVEERPYGETQYF	TGTGCCAGCAGCGTAGAGGAGCGGCCCTATGGAGAGACCCAGTACTTC
-	TRBJ2-7	-	TRBV7-9	CASSLGASVSYEQYF	TGTGCCAGCAGCTTAGGTGCTAGCGTCTCCTACGAGCAGTACTTC
-	TRBJ2-2	-	TRBV28	CASSLPGMKTGELFF	TGTGCCAGCAGTTTACCAGGGATGAAGACCGGGGAGCTGTTTTTT
-	TRBJ2-5	TRBD1	TRBV9	CASSVERGGAETQYF	TGTGCCAGCAGCGTAGAAAGAGGGGGCGCGGAGACCCAGTACTTC
-	TRBJ1-4	TRBD1	TRBV5-1	CASSPGQGPEKLFF	TGCGCCAGCAGCCCGGGACAGGGCCCTGAAAAACTGTTTTTT
-	TRBJ2-2	-	TRBV28	CASRLRLNTGELFF	TGTGCCAGCAGATTGAGACTGAACACCGGGGAGCTGTTTTTT
-	TRBJ1-2	TRBD1	TRBV19	CASSMGRQGAAPGGYTF	TGTGCCAGTAGTATGGGAAGGCAGGGGGCCGCCCCGGGTGGCTACACCTTC
few	TRBJ1-4	-	TRBV27	CAIRSPPGNNEKLFF	TGTGCCATAAGATCACCCCCAGGGAACAATGAAAAACTGTTTTTT
once	TRBJ1-1	TRBD1	TRBV7-9	CASSADRVNTEAFF	TGTGCCAGCAGCGCGGACAGGGTGAACACTGAAGCTTTCTTT
few	TRBJ2-1	-	TRBV7-8	CASSRGRPSYNEQFF	TGTGCCAGCAGCCGGGGGAGGCCCTCCTACAATGAGCAGTTCTTC
-	TRBJ2-1	TRBD2	TRBV4-3	CASSQVSLGGSYNEQFF	TGCGCCAGCAGCCAAGTAAGTCTGGGCGGGAGCTACAATGAGCAGTTCTTC
once	TRBJ2-7	TRBD1	TRBV29-1	CSVEGQTYEQYF	TGCAGCGTAGAGGGACAGACTTACGAGCAGTACTTC
-	TRBJ2-1	-	TRBV7-2	CASSLARYNEQFF	TGTGCCAGCAGCTTAGCGAGGTACAATGAGCAGTTCTTC
-	TRBJ2-1	-	TRBV18	CASSPVEDEQFF	TGTGCCAGCTCCCCGGTTGAGGATGAGCAGTTCTTC
-	TRBJ2-7	-	TRBV4-1	CASSQDTGLPSYEQYF	TGCGCCAGCAGCCAAGACACAGGCCTTCCATCCTACGAGCAGTACTTC
-	TRBJ1-5	-	TRBV4-3	CASSQAGFGQPQHF	TGCGCCAGCAGCCAAGCCGGGTTTGGTCAGCCCCAGCATTTT
-	TRBJ1-1	TRBD1	TRBV5-5	CASSQQTTGDNTEAFF	TGTGCCAGCAGCCAACAAACGACAGGGGACAACACTGAAGCTTTCTTT
-	TRBJ2-5	TRBD2	TRBV6-1	CASSGSGGPQETQYF	TGTGCCAGCAGCGGTAGCGGGGGGCCACAAGAGACCCAGTACTTC
-	TRBJ2-3	-	TRBV5-1	CASSRGKGTDTQYF	TGCGCCAGCAGCAGGGGTAAAGGCACAGATACGCAGTATTTT
-	TRBJ1-3	-	TRBV6-5	CASSLGGEPGNTIYF	TGTGCCAGCAGTCTAGGGGGGGAACCTGGAAACACCATATATTTT
-	TRBJ2-3	TRBD1	TRBV7-3	CASSRQGADTQYF	TGTGCCAGCAGCCGACAGGGTGCAGATACGCAGTATTTT
-	TRBJ2-2	TRBD1	TRBV14	CASSSRTGGTGELFF	TGTGCCAGCAGCAGCAGGACAGGGGGCACCGGGGAGCTGTTTTTT